The sequence of this T cell receptor beta chain was determined in a study of T cell responses to AZD1222 COVID-19 vaccine. Germline V gene sequence: CDR1 GTSNPN, CDR2 SVGIG (reference sequence). V was trimmed by 1 base and J by 5 bases, leaving 22 bases between them. The CDR3 length is 17 residues. Study observations and caveats: Just a handful of AZD1222 recipients were seropositive at baseline. No repertoire was sampled before or during the peak T cell response, only after it. Spike-specific TCR repertoires showed rising breadth and depth after two AZD1222 doses.

Concerning this clone: The target antigen is unknown.

Using immunoSEQ multiplex PCR, the repertoire was profiled, and TCRdb retains in-frame clones only, with some absent. The table includes fewer than 150,000 clones, about 91% detected once. This specimen consisted of peripheral blood, obtained 28 days after the second AZD1222 dose. The sequence was collected from an adult who received the AZD1222 COVID-19 vaccine. The rearrangement links TRBV30 to TRBJ2-3; possibly TRBD2 for D (6 bases). CDR3 in DNA: TGTGCCTGGAGTGGGGGGGTGTACGGGGCTAAGGGAGATACGCAGTATTTT. Protein: CAWSGGVYGAKGDTQYF.